This passage covers 31 T cell receptor beta chains from one sample sequenced in a study of neurological immune-mediated disorders. TCRdb re-derived calls from the 5' RACE reads in MiXCR, one entry per CDR3 protein. The sample includes 70,000 or so distinct CDR3 sequences, about 3% of them seen just once. The material sequenced was PBMCs. Receptors were obtained from a woman aged 50 to 60 with multiple sclerosis.

This clonotype has at least ten counts. The genes are TRBV27 and TRBJ2-1, with D perhaps being TRBD1 or TRBD2 (6 bases each). Per the germline V gene, CDR1 is MNHEY and CDR2 is SMNVEV (reference sequence). CDR3 length: 15 residues. Trimming pared 6 bases from V and 4 bases from J, leaving 16 bases between. The CDR3 DNA reads TGTGCCAGCAGCGGGAGACAGGCTCGTTACAATGAGCAGTTCTTC. Protein product: CASSGRQARYNEQFF.

The rearrangement joins TRBV28 to TRBJ2-1, with unresolved D. The V end lost 3 bases, the J end lost 4 bases, and 7 bases lay between the germline ends. The CDR3 totals 13 residues. Germline V gene sequence: CDR1 MDHEN, CDR2 SYDVKM. The CDR3 sequence is CASSLDQYNEQFF. The CDR3 region has the DNA TGTGCCAGCAGTTTGGACCAGTACAATGAGCAGTTCTTC.

This clonotype was observed at least ten times. The chain recombines TRBV20-1 with TRBJ2-1, with a weak D call TRBD2 (6 bases). This CDR3 has 16 amino acids. CDR1 is DFQATT and CDR2 is SNEGSKA in the germline V gene (reference sequence). Deletions cut 4 bases from V and 1 base from J, with 17 bases between. The CDR3 bases are TGCAGTGCTACCAGACTAGTCTGGGCATCCTACAATGAGCAGTTCTTC. Translating it yields CSATRLVWASYNEQFF.

In its sample, this clonotype was seen many times. This chain links TRBV2 with TRBJ2-5; the D is unclear. This CDR3 contains 14 residues. Trimming stripped 2 bases from V and 2 bases from J, with 9 bases between. Germline values: CDR1 SNHLY, CDR2 FYNNEI. The CDR3 region has the DNA TGTGCCAGCAGTGAACGAACAGTACAAGAGACCCAGTACTTC. Its translation: CASSERTVQETQYF.

This clonotype has at least ten counts. V is TRBV5-1 and J is TRBJ1-4, with D possibly matching TRBD1 (5 bases). CDR1 is SGHRS, CDR2 YFSETQ, per germline. The CDR3 is made up of 15 amino acids. V was shortened by 0 bases and J by 5 bases, with 11 bases between the two germline ends. CDR3 nucleotides: TGCGCCAGCAGCTTGGGGGACGGACAAAATGAAAAACTGTTTTTT. Translating gives CASSLGDGQNEKLFF.

This clonotype appeared many times. The chain links TRBV20-1 to TRBJ2-4; weak D call: TRBD2 (5 bases). The CDR3 contains 18 residues. Germline V gene data show CDR1 as DFQATT and CDR2 as SNEGSKA (reference sequence). V was clipped by 1 base and J by 6 bases, with 25 bases between them. The CDR3 nucleotides read TGCAGTGCTAGAGCACCTACTCCGGGCCCGACCCGGGGAAACATTCAGTACTTC. Amino acids: CSARAPTPGPTRGNIQYF.

In its sample, this clonotype was seen many times. This rearrangement joins TRBV20-1 to TRBJ2-7, with TRBD2 identical over 11 bases. Per the germline V gene, CDR1 is DFQATT and CDR2 is SNEGSKA (reference sequence). This CDR3 is 14 amino acids long. Trimming removed 2 bases from V and 2 bases from J; junction bases left unmatched: 2. The CDR3 DNA reads TGCAGTGCTAGACCGGGACTAGCGGCCTACGAGCAGTACTTC. As protein: CSARPGLAAYEQYF.

This clonotype was seen ten or more times. In nucleotides, the CDR3 is TGTGCCAGCAGTCCCCCTAGCGGGGGGGCCCTGGGTGGCACAGATACGCAGTATTTT. Protein: CASSPPSGGALGGTDTQYF. V is TRBV12-3 or TRBV12-4 and J is TRBJ2-3; TRBD2 agrees at 12 bases. This CDR3 comprises 19 residues. Unmatched junction bases numbered 13, after V lost 5 bases and J lost 1 base.

This clonotype was observed many times. V is TRBV6-6 and J is TRBJ2-7; 8 nucleotides line up with TRBD1. The CDR3 has 14 residues. The junction had 7 bases not matched to a gene; V was cut back by 6 bases and J by 3 bases. Germline V gives CDR1 MNHNY, CDR2 SVGAGI (reference sequence). In DNA, the CDR3 is TGTGCCAGCAGGGCCGGAGGACAGGGCTACGAGCAGTACTTC. It translates to CASRAGGQGYEQYF.

Many counts were recorded for this clonotype. J is TRBJ2-5 and V is TRBV18; D gene ambiguous. This CDR3 is built from 13 residues. V was trimmed by 1 base and J by 2 bases, leaving 5 bases between them. Germline V gene lookup returns CDR1 KGHSH and CDR2 LQKENI. CDR3: CASSPLRQETQYF. CDR3 nucleotide sequence: TGTGCCAGCTCACCACTGAGGCAAGAGACCCAGTACTTC. The complete variable domain, with remaining parts taken from reference TRBV18 and TRBJ2-5, reads NAGVMQNPRHLVRRRGQEARLRCSPMKGHSHVYWYRQLPEEGLKFMVYLQKENIIDESGMPKERFSAEFPKEGPSILRIQQVVRGDSAAYFCASSPLRQETQYFGPGTRLLVL.

This clonotype was seen repeatedly, ten times or more. J is TRBJ1-2 and V is TRBV29-1; D gene unclear. Trimming removed 4 bases from V and 4 bases from J, with 13 bases in between. CDR1 and CDR2 from the germline V gene are SQVTM and ANQGSEA. This CDR3 has 13 residues. The CDR3 loop reads CSVGAQYSYGYTF. Written as DNA, the CDR3 is TGCAGCGTTGGTGCCCAGTATAGCTATGGCTACACCTTC.

This clonotype was observed at least ten times. The V call is TRBV5-1, the J call TRBJ2-1, with 7 bases that match TRBD1. The CDR3 consists of 15 residues. Trimming cost V 2 bases and J 8 bases; bases outside gene matches: 10. The V gene's germline CDR1 is SGHRS and CDR2 YFSETQ. The CDR3 region is CASSFLAQGVDEQFF. The CDR3 nucleotides read TGCGCCAGCAGCTTTCTAGCCCAGGGGGTGGATGAGCAGTTCTTC.

This clonotype was found many times. This chain joins TRBV20-1 and TRBJ2-3, with 10 bases aligning to TRBD2. V lost 5 bases to trimming and J lost 4 bases; unmatched junction nucleotides: 9. CDR1 and CDR2 (germline): DFQATT, SNEGSKA (reference sequence). The CDR3 runs to 15 residues. In nucleotides, the CDR3 is TGCAGTGCTTTAGAGGGAGCGGGAGGGCCAGATACGCAGTATTTT. This encodes CSALEGAGGPDTQYF.

This clonotype was seen many times. V is TRBV5-6 and J is TRBJ1-1; D is uncertain. Germline CDR1 reads SGHDT; CDR2 reads YYEEEE. This CDR3 region has 9 residues. The V gene lost 4 bases and the J gene lost 7 bases, with 2 bases spanning the gap. The CDR3 region has the DNA TGTGCCAGCAGCGGTGAAGCTTTCTTT. Translated: CASSGEAFF.

This clonotype has a count of ten or more. The J gene is TRBJ2-7, the V gene TRBV7-2; TRBD2 matches at 7 bases. The CDR3 totals 14 residues. V lost 3 bases, J lost 0 bases, and 2 bases stayed unmatched. CDR1 and CDR2 (germline): SGHTA, FQGNSA. The DNA of the CDR3 is TGTGCCAGCAGCTTGGAGCGGGACTCCTACGAGCAGTACTTC. Its translation: CASSLERDSYEQYF.

At least ten counts were recorded for this clonotype. This CDR3 reads CATSDPGLAGGFGDTQYF. CDR3 DNA: TGTGCCACCAGTGATCCGGGACTAGCGGGAGGATTTGGAGATACGCAGTATTTT. V usage is TRBV24-1 and J usage is TRBJ2-3, with 15 nucleotides matching TRBD2. The CDR3 length is 18 residues. Germline V lookup: CDR1 KGHDR, CDR2 SFDVKD. The V segment lost 3 bases and the J segment 5 bases; nucleotides outside the gene matches: 8.

This clonotype appeared many times. The rearrangement uses TRBV20-1 and TRBJ1-1; 11 bases agree with TRBD1. CDR1 is DFQATT, CDR2 SNEGSKA, per germline (reference sequence). The V and J ends lost 6 bases and 7 bases, in that order; junction bases with no gene match: 10. This CDR3 region has 14 residues. CDR3 residues: CSAWDRGNTGEAFF. The CDR3 DNA is TGCAGTGCGTGGGACAGGGGGAACACTGGTGAAGCTTTCTTT.

This clonotype was seen many times. CDR3 amino acids: CASSFGVTGDRGTQYF. CDR3 coding DNA: TGCGCCAGCAGCTTTGGTGTGACAGGGGACCGGGGTACGCAGTATTTT. The chain couples TRBV5-1 to TRBJ2-3, with 8 bases that match TRBD1. CDR3 length equals 16 residues. After removal of 2 bases from V and 8 bases from J, the junction contained 13 bases not matched to a gene. Per the germline V gene, CDR1 is SGHRS and CDR2 is YFSETQ.

The table lists this clonotype with many counts. DNA of the CDR3: TGCGCCAGCAGCTTGGGTTGGGGGGTGGCCTACAATGAGCAGTTCTTC. As protein: CASSLGWGVAYNEQFF. The chain employs TRBV5-1 and TRBJ2-1, with D possibly TRBD2 on 6 matching bases. CDR1 and CDR2 (germline): SGHRS, YFSETQ. The V end was cut by 0 bases, the J end by 2 bases, with 12 bases between. The CDR3 spans 16 residues.

This clonotype was recorded at least ten times. V and J are TRBV7-2 and TRBJ1-5, with TRBD1 identical over 7 bases. The CDR3 runs 15 residues. V dropped 5 bases and J dropped 4; count of bases not matched to a gene: 8. CDR1 is SGHTA, CDR2 FQGNSA, per germline. CDR3 sequence (DNA): TGTGCCAGCAGCCACCAGACAGGGAGAAATCAGCCCCAGCATTTT. Its protein product is CASSHQTGRNQPQHF.

This clonotype was counted at least ten times. The gene calls are TRBV28 and TRBJ2-7, with TRBD1 as a possible D gene (6 bases). CDR1 and CDR2 (germline): MDHEN, SYDVKM. CDR3 length: 12 residues. V shed 6 bases and J shed 3 bases, with 9 bases lying between them. Written as DNA, the CDR3 is TGTGCCAGCAGCGGACAGTACTACGAGCAGTACTTC. Its protein product is CASSGQYYEQYF.

This clonotype came up many times. The chain uses TRBV15 and TRBJ1-5; the match to TRBD1 covers 7 bases. The CDR3 is made up of 14 amino acids. The V gene's germline CDR1 is LNHNV and CDR2 YYDKDF (reference sequence). V lost 2 bases and J lost 6; bases outside the gene matches: 4. CDR3 loop: CATSRRQGRQPQHF. The CDR3 bases are TGTGCCACCAGCAGAAGACAGGGTCGTCAGCCCCAGCATTTT.

This clonotype occurred many times. V gene TRBV6-5 combines with J gene TRBJ1-2, with a possible D match to TRBD1 (5 bases). The CDR3 has 14 amino acids. Trimming stripped 6 bases from V and 8 bases from J, with 19 bases between. Germline loops: CDR1 MNHEY, CDR2 SVGAGI. CDR3 sequence (DNA): TGTGCCAGCAGCCCACAGGTGTCCGTAAGGGGCTACACCTTC. Protein sequence: CASSPQVSVRGYTF.

This clonotype showed up just a few times. The CDR3 protein is CATSLGGNTEAFF. CDR3 in DNA: TGTGCCACCAGTCTAGGGGGAAACACTGAAGCTTTCTTT. This chain links TRBV24-1 with TRBJ1-1; possible D gene TRBD1, 6 bases. The CDR3 length is 13 residues. The V end was cut by 6 bases, the J end by 2 bases, with 9 bases between. Germline values: CDR1 KGHDR, CDR2 SFDVKD.

Ten or more counts support this clonotype. The J gene is TRBJ2-7, the V gene TRBV28, with 8 bases identical to TRBD2. Trimming removed 2 bases from V and 4 bases from J; junction bases left unmatched: 7. In germline, CDR1 is MDHEN, CDR2 SYDVKM. The length of the CDR3 is 15 residues. Written as DNA, the CDR3 is TGTGCCAGCAGTTTAATAACGGGAGGGATTTACGAGCAGTACTTC. This translates into CASSLITGGIYEQYF.

This clonotype has a count of ten or more. The genes are TRBV28 and TRBJ2-5, with D hard to call. The CDR3 has 11 residues. The germline V gene has CDR1 MDHEN and CDR2 SYDVKM. The ends were cut back, 7 bases at V and 5 bases at J, with 8 bases in the middle. The CDR3 spells CASKTWETQYF. As DNA, the CDR3 is TGTGCCAGCAAAACCTGGGAGACCCAGTACTTC.

At least ten counts were recorded for this clonotype. The chain has TRBV6-2 or TRBV6-3 and TRBJ2-6; D remains unclear. V lost 1 base and J lost 4, with 5 bases in between. Germline V lookup: CDR1 MNHEY, CDR2 SVGEGT. This CDR3 spans 14 amino acids. In nucleotides, the CDR3 is TGTGCCAGCAGTTACTTTTCAGGGGCCAACGTCCTGACTTTC. Translation gives CASSYFSGANVLTF.

This clonotype was detected ten times or more. The chain couples TRBV5-1 to TRBJ1-5; D gene unclear. V was pared by 0 bases and J by 9 bases, with 10 bases between. This CDR3 contains 13 residues. The germline gives CDR1 SGHRS, CDR2 YFSETQ. CDR3 DNA sequence: TGCGCCAGCAGCTTGGGGCAGGCAGGGCCCCAGCATTTT. Translation: CASSLGQAGPQHF.

This clonotype was seen at least ten times. Germline and junction disagree at one end, which may indicate a read error. The CDR3 protein is CASSWPLSASGSPYDEQFF. CDR3 DNA sequence: TGCGCCAGCAGCTGGCCCCTCTCTGCCAGCGGGAGCCCCTACGATGAGCAGTTCTTC. The gene calls are TRBV5-1 and TRBJ2-1; TRBD2 aligns across 8 bases. The germline V gene encodes CDR1 SGHRS and CDR2 YFSETQ. This CDR3 contains 19 residues.

With regard to this clonotype: The junction departs from germline at one end; a sequencing error may be responsible. This chain joins TRBV4-3 and TRBJ1-6; possibly TRBD1 for D (6 bases). Germline V gene lookup returns CDR1 LGHNA and CDR2 YSLEER. The CDR3 length is 16 residues. This CDR3 reads CASSQDFGQSRSHLHF. For the CDR3, the DNA is TGCGCCAGCAGCCAAGATTTCGGACAGTCGCGATCACACCTCCACTTT.

This clonotype appeared many times. This sequence joins TRBV28 and TRBJ2-1, with TRBD1 matching over 7 bases. Germline V CDR1 and CDR2: MDHEN, SYDVKM. J gave up 7 bases and V 2 bases, and 11 bases lay outside the gene matches. This CDR3 contains 16 residues. CDR3 amino acids: CASSLPDSTGLNEQFF. CDR3 DNA sequence: TGTGCCAGCAGTTTACCCGACTCGACAGGGTTGAATGAGCAGTTCTTC.